This T cell receptor (beta chain) was sequenced for a study of sequential checkpoint blockade in melanoma. Study in general: Arm A got nivolumab then ipilimumab; arm B the reverse, 1:1.

Data came from immunoSEQ multiplex PCR; TCRdb stores just in-frame clones and leaves some out. The sample records about 40,000 clones, 84% being singletons. The CDR3 is 11 residues long. From germline, CDR1 is SGHTA and CDR2 FQGNSA. Trimming took off 4 bases at V and 5 bases at J, with 5 bases between the two ends. Treatment meaning: randomized to nivolumab then ipilimumab (arm A) or the reverse (arm B). No patient had prior DNA-damaging chemotherapy. From thawed PBMCs, live CD3+CD8+ cells negative for CD19 and CD56 were sorted. The V and J genes are TRBV7-2 and TRBJ2-5, with D tentatively TRBD2 (5 bases). The source of this sequence is a human donor with melanoma. The sequences come from CD8+ T cells sorted from blood (inferred from file names), collected from a patient given nivolumab and ipilimumab in sequence. The CDR3 reads CASSSGETQYF. CDR3 nucleotides: TGTGCCAGCAGCTCGGGGGAGACCCAGTACTTC.